The next 23 T cell receptor beta chains were all read from a single sample in a study of blood T cell repertoires in COVID-19. Method: immunoSEQ multiplex PCR; TCRdb's copy keeps in-frame clones and lacks some. Of about 68,000 clones listed, around 86% are singletons. Sample: peripheral blood. These receptor sequences come from a man aged 30 to 39 with acute or convalescent COVID-19.

The sample holds a few counts of this clone. The CDR3 reads CASSLTANEKLFF. Here the CDR3 DNA reads TGTGCCAGCAGCTTGACTGCTAATGAAAAACTGTTTTTT. The chain joins TRBV5-6 to TRBJ1-4, with D uncertain. Germline assignment: CDR1 SGHDT and CDR2 YYEEEE. This CDR3 has 13 residues. V lost 1 base, J lost 3 bases, and 4 bases lay in between.

In its sample, this clone was seen once. The rearrangement uses TRBV4-1 and TRBJ1-1; 9 bases are a match to TRBD1. There are 16 residues in the CDR3. Per the germline V gene, CDR1 is MGHRA and CDR2 is YSYEKL. Trimming at V came to 3 bases and at J to 5 bases, leaving 10 bases not matched to a gene. Here the CDR3 DNA reads TGCGCCAGCAGCCAGACTACAGGGGGCCCGGGAACTGAAGCTTTCTTT. Translating it yields CASSQTTGGPGTEAFF.

This clone was seen a single time. The chain has TRBV3-1 (or the pseudogene TRBV3-2) and TRBJ1-1; the D gene is possibly TRBD1 (5 bases). Per germline, CDR1 LGHDT and CDR2 YNNKEL (reference sequence). With 6 bases removed from V and 4 bases from J, the gap between germline ends came to 12 bases. CDR3 length equals 13 residues. The CDR3 bases are TGTGCCAGCAGTCTTTCAGGGTTCACTGAAGCTTTCTTT. Its protein product is CASSLSGFTEAFF.

This rearrangement joins TRBV29-1 to TRBJ2-7, with 7 bases matching TRBD1. J gave up 6 bases and V 6 bases, and 8 bases lay outside the gene matches. The CDR3 runs 12 residues. Germline CDR1 and CDR2: SQVTM and ANQGSEA. This CDR3 is CSVLTGRSEQYF. The CDR3 nucleotides are TGCAGCGTCCTGACAGGGCGGAGCGAGCAGTACTTC.

The gene calls are TRBV5-6 and TRBJ2-5; 7 nucleotides align to TRBD2. CDR3 length: 14 amino acids. After removal of 2 bases from V and 5 bases from J, the junction contained 6 bases not matched to a gene. Germline V gene sequence: CDR1 SGHDT, CDR2 YYEEEE. CDR3 loop: CASSLTGGLETQYF. CDR3 DNA sequence: TGTGCCAGCAGCTTAACGGGGGGACTCGAGACCCAGTACTTC.

Written as DNA, the CDR3 is TGTGCCAGCAGTTTCCGGGAAAAACTGTTTTTT. It translates to CASSFREKLFF. This chain links TRBV28 with TRBJ1-4; D is uncertain. Between the trimmed V and J ends, which lost 3 bases and 8 bases, there was a span of 4 bases. The V gene's germline CDR1 is MDHEN and CDR2 SYDVKM. The CDR3 runs to 11 residues.

About this clone itself: An end of the junction differs from the germline gene, which may be a read error. The chain combines TRBV6-1 with TRBJ1-4; no reliable D call. Germline values: CDR1 MNHNS, CDR2 SASEGT. The CDR3 extends over 14 amino acids. CDR3 in DNA: TGTGCCAGCAGTGAAGCGCTATTTTCTGAAAAACTATTTTTT. Translating it yields CASSEALFSEKLFF.

This clone turned up a few times. J is TRBJ1-2 and V is TRBV5-1, with D possibly matching TRBD1 (6 bases). Trimming shortened V by 7 bases and J by 6 bases, and 16 bases separated the two germline ends. The germline gives CDR1 SGHRS, CDR2 YFSETQ. The CDR3 covers 13 residues. This chain's CDR3 is CASPRGRGNGYTF. The CDR3 DNA follows: TGCGCCAGCCCCCGAGGGAGGGGGAATGGCTACACCTTC.

This clone was picked up a small number of times. The J gene is TRBJ2-7, the V gene TRBV4-1, with D possibly matching TRBD2 (7 bases). The germline V gene encodes CDR1 MGHRA and CDR2 YSYEKL. The V gene lost 4 bases and the J gene lost 6 bases, with 19 bases spanning the gap. CDR3 length equals 15 residues. CDR3 residues: CASSLDPGLGGEQYF. In DNA form, the CDR3 reads TGCGCCAGCAGCCTCGACCCCGGACTAGGGGGCGAGCAGTACTTC.

The genes are TRBV5-1 and TRBJ2-3; D possibly corresponds to TRBD1 (5 bases). The CDR3 sequence is 14 residues long. Deletions cut 5 bases from V and 2 bases from J, with 12 bases between. Germline V CDR1 and CDR2: SGHRS, YFSETQ. CDR3 sequence: CASRQGGYTDTQYF. The CDR3 bases are TGCGCCAGCAGGCAGGGCGGATACACAGATACGCAGTATTTT.

The chain links TRBV5-1 to TRBJ2-3; TRBD2 aligns across 12 bases. J lost 2 bases, V lost 9 bases, and 7 bases had no gene match. The CDR3 sequence is 15 residues long. CDR1 is SGHRS, CDR2 YFSETQ, per germline. The DNA of the CDR3 is TGCGCCACCCATCGACTAGCGGGAGTCACAGATACGCAGTATTTT. Its protein is CATHRLAGVTDTQYF.

The CDR3 sequence: CNGRRGINEQFF. CDR3 nucleotides: TGCAACGGTAGAAGGGGAATAAATGAGCAGTTCTTC. The chain has TRBV29-1 and TRBJ2-1, with D possibly being TRBD1 (5 bases). The germline V gene encodes CDR1 SQVTM and CDR2 ANQGSEA. This CDR3 has 12 residues.

This clone was seen only a few times. The J gene is TRBJ2-5, the V gene TRBV28; 7 positions match TRBD2. Losses at the gene ends were 3 bases for V and 5 bases for J; bases not matched to a gene: 6. This CDR3 is 14 amino acids long. Germline V gene sequence: CDR1 MDHEN, CDR2 SYDVKM. The CDR3 bases are TGTGCCAGCAGTTTCCCCGGGGGGTGGGAGACCCAGTACTTC. The encoded protein is CASSFPGGWETQYF.

The genes are TRBV2 and TRBJ1-4; no definite D call. V lost 3 bases to trimming and J lost 7 bases, with 18 bases between them. This CDR3 spans 16 amino acids. Germline V gene data show CDR1 as SNHLY and CDR2 as FYNNEI. The CDR3 DNA reads TGTGCCAGCAGTGACGAGGAGGGTTCTCTGTCTGAAAAACTGTTTTTT. This sequence encodes CASSDEEGSLSEKLFF.

The chain uses TRBV5-4 and TRBJ2-3; perhaps TRBD2 as D (5 bases). This CDR3 comprises 14 residues. Trimming took off 2 bases at V and 7 bases at J, with 14 bases between the two ends. Per the germline V gene, CDR1 is SGHNT and CDR2 is YYREEE (reference sequence). CDR3 bases: TGTGCCAGCAGCTTCGAGAGGGCCGGAAATACGCAGTATTTT. It translates to CASSFERAGNTQYF.

This chain joins TRBV9 and TRBJ2-2; D is uncertain. Trimming pared 0 bases from V and 0 bases from J, leaving 9 bases between. The CDR3 is made up of 16 amino acids. The V gene's germline CDR1 is SGDLS and CDR2 YYNGEE. CDR3 in amino acids: CASSVDGTPNTGELFF. In DNA form, the CDR3 reads TGTGCCAGCAGCGTAGATGGCACCCCGAACACCGGGGAGCTGTTTTTT.

The count of this clone is one. The chain joins TRBV10-3 to TRBJ1-1, with a weak D call TRBD1 (5 bases). The V and J ends lost 3 bases and 1 base respectively, with 9 bases between them. CDR1 and CDR2 (germline): ENHRY, SYGVKD. This CDR3 region has 14 residues. As DNA, the CDR3 is TGTGCCATCAGTGATAGTCAGGGGAACACTGAAGCTTTCTTT. This sequence encodes CAISDSQGNTEAFF.

This chain joins TRBV20-1 and TRBJ2-7; D not resolved. Germline V gene sequence: CDR1 DFQATT, CDR2 SNEGSKA (reference sequence). CDR3 length: 10 residues. V gave up 5 bases and J gave up 5 bases, with 7 bases separating them. DNA for the CDR3: TGCAGTGCTTCCAGAAACGAGCAGTACTTC. It specifies CSASRNEQYF.

This chain links TRBV5-4 with TRBJ1-4, with TRBD1 as a possible D gene (5 bases). The germline V and J ends were trimmed by 4 bases and 0 bases, with 10 bases remaining between them. The germline gives CDR1 SGHNT, CDR2 YYREEE (reference sequence). This CDR3 is 15 amino acids long. CDR3 bases: TGTGCCAGCAGCCCGGGGGGATCAACTAATGAAAAACTGTTTTTT. Residues: CASSPGGSTNEKLFF. Combining the CDR3 with reference TRBV5-4 and TRBJ1-4 gives the whole variable domain ETGVTQSPTHLIKTRGQQVTLRCSSQSGHNTVSWYQQALGQGPQFIFQYYREEENGRGNFPPRFSGLQFPNYSSELNVNALELDDSALYLCASSPGGSTNEKLFFGSGTQLSVL.

The chain has TRBV7-2 and TRBJ2-1, with D uncertain. Trimming removed 0 bases from V and 10 bases from J, with 10 bases in between. Germline V gives CDR1 SGHTA, CDR2 FQGNSA. This CDR3 has 13 residues. The CDR3: CASSLARQHEQFF. CDR3 DNA: TGTGCCAGCAGCTTAGCGCGGCAGCACGAGCAGTTCTTC.

The chain carries TRBV21-1 and TRBJ2-3; the DNA was not compared with TRBD2, the D call given in the table. TRBV21-1 is given as a pseudogene. The CDR3 runs 14 residues. The CDR3 DNA sequence: TGTGCCAGCATCGGGGACTTCTCCTCAGATACGCAGTATTTT. This translates into CASIGDFSSDTQYF.

The chain employs TRBV6-2 or TRBV6-3 and TRBJ2-2; 7 nucleotides line up with TRBD1. CDR3 size: 15 residues. Trimming removed 5 bases from V and 4 bases from J; junction bases left unmatched: 7. The germline V gene has CDR1 MNHEY and CDR2 SVGEGT. The CDR3 bases are TGTGCCAGCAGTGGATGGGCAGGGGGCACCGGGGAGCTGTTTTTT. Its protein product is CASSGWAGGTGELFF.

This clone was observed a few times. The V call is TRBV9, the J call TRBJ1-4; D is unclear. The germline V and J ends were trimmed by 4 bases and 5 bases, with 12 bases remaining between them. Germline-derived CDR1 and CDR2 are SGDLS and YYNGEE. The CDR3 is made up of 14 amino acids. DNA of the CDR3: TGTGCCAGCAGCCCAGGAGGGTCGAATGAAAAACTGTTTTTT. It encodes CASSPGGSNEKLFF.